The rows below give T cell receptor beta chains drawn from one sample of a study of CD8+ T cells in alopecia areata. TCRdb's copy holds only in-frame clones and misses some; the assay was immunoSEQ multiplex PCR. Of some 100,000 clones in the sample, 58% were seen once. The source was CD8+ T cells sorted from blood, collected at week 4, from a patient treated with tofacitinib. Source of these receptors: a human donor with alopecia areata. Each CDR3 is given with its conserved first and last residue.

CASSQVGGTEAFF,13,TRBV4-1
CAWGIGQGGTEAFF,14,TRBV30
CASSLVGGAGQPQHF,15,TRBV5-6
CSVEEETGISYEQYF,15,TRBV29-1
CSVDSGIYGYTF,12,TRBV29-1
CASSSTGDEQYF,12,TRBV27
CATSSYYPTGTQYF,14,TRBV15
CAWSWGENFYYGYTF,15,TRBV30
CAWSVPRDQQFF,12,TRBV30
CASSYVGSSYEQYF,14,TRBV6-6
CASSPLLTDGPTAQYF,16,TRBV4-3
CASSVDRNSYEQYF,14,TRBV9
CSVPGQGMETQYF,13,TRBV29-1
CASSNWGNEQFF,12,TRBV19
CASSLAGTEYMNTEAFF,17,TRBV11-2
CSVEGLAATDTQYF,14,TRBV29-1
CASSDKGSRSPLHF,14,TRBV25-1
CAWSGGNEQFF,11,TRBV30
CSAFSRGEAFF,11,TRBV29-1
CASSQLAGGYNEQFF,15,TRBV28
CASSPTGLNYGYTF,14,TRBV23-1
CASSPYSGAYEQYF,14,TRBV4-3
CSAGGAGTFYNEQFF,15,TRBV29-1
CSAPGTLNTEAFF,13,TRBV29-1
CARSGGAVTDYGYTF,15,TRBV30
CASLTGLSYGYTF,13,TRBV30
CASSPTAGSSYEQYF,15,TRBV27
CASRPKGASGNTIYF,15,TRBV13
CASSDPGGDGNTIYF,15,TRBV5-1
CASSAAAGISYEQYF,15,TRBV9
CAMGSGDTDTQYF,13,TRBV6-5
CASSYSQDYGYTF,13,TRBV6-5
CASSSLLTNEKLFF,14,TRBV7-9
CSVDGVHGYTF,11,TRBV29-1
CAWSVMSTPYNEQFF,15,TRBV30
CASRGLGEKLFF,12,TRBV27
CASSGGLAGGSGETQYF,17,TRBV7-8
CASSSSLGQVYEQYF,15,TRBV7-9
CSVEDVGASSYEQYF,15,TRBV29-1
CASSLAGGSLNSPLHF,16,TRBV7-2
CASSDTEGSTGELFF,15,TRBV25-1
CSVVSPDGGVHEQYF,15,TRBV29-1
CATSRDRGDNQPQHF,15,TRBV15
CSVVWADSYEQYF,13,TRBV29-1
CASSPLAGGLNEQFF,15,TRBV5-1
CASSLVAGGPVTQYF,15,TRBV5-1
CASSFPSGGDNEQFF,15,TRBV7-9
CASSLVKGGTYQETQYF,17,TRBV7-9
CASSLRSATGGSEQYF,16,TRBV7-9
CAISNGTGWFWTQYF,15,TRBV10-3
CATSKSAEGSGSYEQYF,17,TRBV15
CSVEGTEAFF,10,TRBV29-1
CASSTTVGLRGYTF,14,TRBV27
CAWAPNTEAFF,11,TRBV30
CAISLASLSGANVLTF,16,TRBV10-3